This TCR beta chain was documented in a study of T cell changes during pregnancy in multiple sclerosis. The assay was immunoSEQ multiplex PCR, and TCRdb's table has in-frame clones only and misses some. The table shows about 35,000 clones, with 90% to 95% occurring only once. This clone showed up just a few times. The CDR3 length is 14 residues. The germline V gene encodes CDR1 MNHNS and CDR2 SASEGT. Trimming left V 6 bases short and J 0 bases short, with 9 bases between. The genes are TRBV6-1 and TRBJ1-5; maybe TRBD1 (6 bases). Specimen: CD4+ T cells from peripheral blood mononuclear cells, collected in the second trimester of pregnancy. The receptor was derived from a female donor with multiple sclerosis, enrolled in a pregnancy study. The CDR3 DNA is TGTGCCAGCAGGTGGACAGATAGCAATCAGCCCCAGCATTTT. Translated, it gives CASRWTDSNQPQHF.